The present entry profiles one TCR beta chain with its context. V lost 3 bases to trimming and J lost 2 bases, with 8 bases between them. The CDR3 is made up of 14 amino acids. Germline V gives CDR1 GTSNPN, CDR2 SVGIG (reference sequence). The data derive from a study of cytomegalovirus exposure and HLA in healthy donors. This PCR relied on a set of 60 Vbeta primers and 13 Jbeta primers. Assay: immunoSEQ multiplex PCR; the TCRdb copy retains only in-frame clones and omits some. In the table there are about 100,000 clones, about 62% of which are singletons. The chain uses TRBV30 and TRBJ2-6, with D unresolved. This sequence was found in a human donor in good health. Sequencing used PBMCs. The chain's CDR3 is CAWRVRPGANVLTF. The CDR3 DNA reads TGTGCCTGGAGAGTCAGGCCTGGGGCCAACGTCCTGACTTTC.